Listed below are T cell receptor beta chains from one sample, sequenced in a study of blood T cell repertoires in COVID-19. Using immunoSEQ multiplex PCR, the repertoire was profiled, and TCRdb retains in-frame clones only, with some absent. This sample carries roughly 40,000 clones, about four fifths of them seen once, and the ten largest clones take 35% to 45%. The source material was peripheral blood. Receptor source: a woman aged 80 or over with active or convalescent COVID-19. CDR3s include the opening cysteine and the closing phenylalanine or tryptophan. Each record gives: J gene, V gene, D gene, clone size, CDR3 DNA, CDR3 protein. The D gene is left open where the match is weak. Clone size is given for some rows only: seen once, a few or many times, or a class if the clone is expanded.

J gene: TRBJ2-5
V gene: TRBV24-1
D gene: TRBD1
clone size: .
CDR3 DNA: TGTGCCACCAGTGACTCGATACAACGACAGGGGACGGCAGAGACCCAGTACTTC
CDR3 protein: CATSDSIQRQGTAETQYF

J gene: TRBJ2-6
V gene: TRBV7-9
D gene: .
clone size: .
CDR3 DNA: TGTGCCAGCAGCCTTTGGACAGTCTCTGGGGCCAACGTCCTGACTTTC
CDR3 protein: CASSLWTVSGANVLTF

J gene: TRBJ2-4
V gene: TRBV18
D gene: .
clone size: .
CDR3 DNA: TGTGCCAGCTCACCACCGAGTCAGGACATTCAGTACTTC
CDR3 protein: CASSPPSQDIQYF

J gene: TRBJ1-4
V gene: TRBV5-1
D gene: .
clone size: .
CDR3 DNA: TGCGCCAGCCGGGGGTTAGGAGATGAAAAACTGTTTTTT
CDR3 protein: CASRGLGDEKLFF

J gene: TRBJ1-1
V gene: TRBV6-5
D gene: .
clone size: once
CDR3 DNA: TGTGCCAGCAGGCCGCTGGGGGGGGTGAACACTGAAGCTTTCTTT
CDR3 protein: CASRPLGGVNTEAFF

J gene: TRBJ2-1
V gene: TRBV7-9
D gene: TRBD2
clone size: few
CDR3 DNA: TGTGCCAGCAGCTTTGGCGGGAGGGCCGGTGAGCAGTTCTTC
CDR3 protein: CASSFGGRAGEQFF

J gene: TRBJ2-7
V gene: TRBV24-1
D gene: TRBD1
clone size: once
CDR3 DNA: TGTGCCACCAGTCACCCGGGGACAGGAACCTACGAGCAGTACTTC
CDR3 protein: CATSHPGTGTYEQYF

J gene: TRBJ1-2
V gene: TRBV30
D gene: .
clone size: .
CDR3 DNA: TGTGCCTGGAGCCCCATTGGCAGCTATGGCTACACCTTC
CDR3 protein: CAWSPIGSYGYTF

J gene: TRBJ2-5
V gene: TRBV5-8
D gene: .
clone size: .
CDR3 DNA: TGTGCCAGCAGCGAAGGGAGCCGAGGCCTCGGGACCCAGTACTTC
CDR3 protein: CASSEGSRGLGTQYF

J gene: TRBJ1-1
V gene: TRBV19
D gene: .
clone size: .
CDR3 DNA: TGTGCCAGTACCACGGGATTGGGTATCTCTGAAGCTTTCTTT
CDR3 protein: CASTTGLGISEAFF

J gene: TRBJ2-2
V gene: TRBV15
D gene: .
clone size: .
CDR3 DNA: TGTGCCTCATCGCGGCGAGACACCGGGGAGCTGTTTTTT
CDR3 protein: CASSRRDTGELFF

J gene: TRBJ1-4
V gene: TRBV18
D gene: TRBD1
clone size: .
CDR3 DNA: TGTGCCAGCTCACCACCGGCCCGAGGGGGCCTTAATGAAAAACTGTTTTTT
CDR3 protein: CASSPPARGGLNEKLFF

J gene: TRBJ2-1
V gene: TRBV9
D gene: TRBD1
clone size: .
CDR3 DNA: TGTGCCAGCAGCCTCCGGGACAGGGACTACAATGAGCAGTTCTTC
CDR3 protein: CASSLRDRDYNEQFF

J gene: TRBJ1-2
V gene: TRBV27
D gene: TRBD1
clone size: .
CDR3 DNA: TGTGCCAGCAGTTCCACAGGGGATAGCTATTGGGGCTACACCTTC
CDR3 protein: CASSSTGDSYWGYTF

J gene: TRBJ1-2
V gene: TRBV5-6
D gene: .
clone size: .
CDR3 DNA: TGTGCCAGCAGCTCTCACTATGGCTACACCTTC
CDR3 protein: CASSSHYGYTF

J gene: TRBJ1-6
V gene: TRBV29-1
D gene: TRBD1
clone size: .
CDR3 DNA: TGCAGCGTTCCCTCCTCCGGGACAGTAAATTCACCCCTCCACTTT
CDR3 protein: CSVPSSGTVNSPLHF

J gene: TRBJ2-1
V gene: TRBV6-2/TRBV6-3
D gene: .
clone size: .
CDR3 DNA: TGTGCCAGCAGTTCTACCAGGACTGCAAATGAGCAGTTCTTC
CDR3 protein: CASSSTRTANEQFF

J gene: TRBJ2-5
V gene: TRBV19
D gene: TRBD1
clone size: .
CDR3 DNA: TGTGCCAGTAGTGGTTCCGGGACAGGGGGCGCGACCCAGTACTTC
CDR3 protein: CASSGSGTGGATQYF

J gene: TRBJ1-5
V gene: TRBV28
D gene: .
clone size: .
CDR3 DNA: TGTGCCAGCAGCCAGGGACAACCTAACAATCAGCCCCAGCATTTT
CDR3 protein: CASSQGQPNNQPQHF

J gene: TRBJ2-7
V gene: TRBV2
D gene: .
clone size: .
CDR3 DNA: TGTGCCAGCAGTGTATCAGGGATCTACGAGCAGTACTTC
CDR3 protein: CASSVSGIYEQYF

J gene: TRBJ1-5
V gene: TRBV5-3
D gene: .
clone size: .
CDR3 DNA: TGTGCCAGAAGCTTGGCTTTGAGGGTTCGGTTAAATCAGCCCCAGCATTTT
CDR3 protein: CARSLALRVRLNQPQHF

J gene: TRBJ1-2
V gene: TRBV29-1
D gene: .
clone size: once
CDR3 DNA: TGCAGCGTTGATCGGGGGACCTATGGCTACACCTTC
CDR3 protein: CSVDRGTYGYTF

J gene: TRBJ1-5
V gene: TRBV6-5
D gene: TRBD1
clone size: .
CDR3 DNA: TGTGCCAGCACCAGAACGGACAGGGACAATCAGCCCCAGCATTTT
CDR3 protein: CASTRTDRDNQPQHF

J gene: TRBJ2-4
V gene: TRBV5-6
D gene: TRBD1
clone size: .
CDR3 DNA: TGTGCCAGCAGCTCCCGGACAGGGGCCAAAAACATTCAGTACTTC
CDR3 protein: CASSSRTGAKNIQYF

J gene: TRBJ1-1
V gene: TRBV7-9
D gene: TRBD1
clone size: .
CDR3 DNA: TGTGCCAGCAGCTTAGCGGGGACAGGGGGCGGCACTGAAGCTTTCTTT
CDR3 protein: CASSLAGTGGGTEAFF

J gene: TRBJ2-3
V gene: TRBV6-6
D gene: TRBD1
clone size: .
CDR3 DNA: TGTGCCAGCACCGACCGGGACAGGGGCACAGATACGCAGTATTTT
CDR3 protein: CASTDRDRGTDTQYF

J gene: TRBJ2-2
V gene: TRBV27
D gene: TRBD2
clone size: .
CDR3 DNA: TGTGCCAGCAGTTTATATTCCCGGGAGGTTAACACCGGGGAGCTGTTTTTT
CDR3 protein: CASSLYSREVNTGELFF

J gene: TRBJ2-5
V gene: TRBV20-1
D gene: .
clone size: .
CDR3 DNA: TGCAGTGCTAGCGGGAGCGAGACCCAGTACTTC
CDR3 protein: CSASGSETQYF

J gene: TRBJ1-1
V gene: TRBV7-9
D gene: .
clone size: .
CDR3 DNA: TGTGCCAGCAGCCCCCAGGGGTTCGTGAGGGTGTGGACTGAAGCTTTCTTT
CDR3 protein: CASSPQGFVRVWTEAFF

J gene: TRBJ2-1
V gene: TRBV6-5
D gene: TRBD1
clone size: .
CDR3 DNA: TGTGCCAGCAGAAGGGGGGACAGGGGGCTGAGTGAGCAGTTCTTC
CDR3 protein: CASRRGDRGLSEQFF

J gene: TRBJ2-7
V gene: TRBV10-3
D gene: TRBD1
clone size: .
CDR3 DNA: TGTGCCATCAGTGAGATTCCGGGACAGGGACAGTACTTC
CDR3 protein: CAISEIPGQGQYF

J gene: TRBJ2-7
V gene: TRBV18
D gene: TRBD1
clone size: .
CDR3 DNA: TGTGCCAGCTCACCAACCGGACAGGCCTACGAGCAGTACTTC
CDR3 protein: CASSPTGQAYEQYF

J gene: TRBJ2-6
V gene: TRBV28
D gene: TRBD1
clone size: .
CDR3 DNA: TGTGCCAGCAGTACCGGGACAGTTACTCGAACATTCAACGTCCTGACTTTC
CDR3 protein: CASSTGTVTRTFNVLTF

J gene: TRBJ2-5
V gene: TRBV15
D gene: TRBD2
clone size: .
CDR3 DNA: TGTGCCACCAACAGAGAATATTGGCGGGAGGGCCTCGGTGAGACCCAGTACTTC
CDR3 protein: CATNREYWREGLGETQYF

J gene: TRBJ1-1
V gene: TRBV15
D gene: .
clone size: .
CDR3 DNA: TGTGCCACCAGAGCGGCGGTTTTGGGGACATCTGAAGCTTTCTTT
CDR3 protein: CATRAAVLGTSEAFF

J gene: TRBJ2-7
V gene: TRBV6-1
D gene: TRBD2
clone size: few
CDR3 DNA: TGTGCCAGCAGTGAGGGACTAGCGGGAACCTACGAGCAGTACTTC
CDR3 protein: CASSEGLAGTYEQYF

J gene: TRBJ1-4
V gene: TRBV3-1/TRBV3-2
D gene: .
clone size: .
CDR3 DNA: TGTGCCAGCAGCCTTACCGGGGAGAAACTGTTTTTT
CDR3 protein: CASSLTGEKLFF

J gene: TRBJ1-6
V gene: TRBV5-6
D gene: .
clone size: .
CDR3 DNA: TGTGCCAGCAGCTTGGGCGGGAATTCACCCCTCCACTTT
CDR3 protein: CASSLGGNSPLHF

J gene: TRBJ1-1
V gene: TRBV28
D gene: .
clone size: .
CDR3 DNA: TGTGCCAGCGTGCCGCGGATGAACACTGAAGCTTTCTTT
CDR3 protein: CASVPRMNTEAFF

J gene: TRBJ1-2
V gene: TRBV7-2
D gene: TRBD1
clone size: .
CDR3 DNA: TGTGCCAGCAGCTCGACAGGGTTTAGCTATGGCTACACCTTC
CDR3 protein: CASSSTGFSYGYTF

J gene: TRBJ2-6
V gene: TRBV5-6
D gene: .
clone size: .
CDR3 DNA: TGTGCCAGCAGCTTGGGTGAGTCTGGGGCCAACGTCCTGACTTTC
CDR3 protein: CASSLGESGANVLTF

J gene: TRBJ1-1
V gene: TRBV2
D gene: TRBD1
clone size: .
CDR3 DNA: TGTGCCAGCTCGGGACAGGGTGGCCGAACTGAAGCTTTCTTT
CDR3 protein: CASSGQGGRTEAFF

J gene: TRBJ2-7
V gene: TRBV4-3
D gene: .
clone size: .
CDR3 DNA: TGCGCCAGCAGCCTTCTATACCCGGGCTACGAGCAGTACTTC
CDR3 protein: CASSLLYPGYEQYF

J gene: TRBJ1-4
V gene: TRBV4-2
D gene: TRBD1
clone size: .
CDR3 DNA: TGTGCCAGCAGCCAAGCCCCCGGGACAGGGGGAACGGGCAAACTGTTTTTT
CDR3 protein: CASSQAPGTGGTGKLFF

J gene: TRBJ1-5
V gene: TRBV2
D gene: .
clone size: few
CDR3 DNA: TGTGCCAGCAGCTCCCCTCCGAGCAGGGACAATCAGCCCCAGCATTTT
CDR3 protein: CASSSPPSRDNQPQHF

J gene: TRBJ1-5
V gene: TRBV29-1
D gene: .
clone size: once
CDR3 DNA: TGCAGCGTTGCCGACAGAGCAAATCAGCCCCAGCATTTT
CDR3 protein: CSVADRANQPQHF

J gene: TRBJ2-1
V gene: TRBV19
D gene: .
clone size: .
CDR3 DNA: TGTGCCAGTAGTAAAGTGGGGGCTTCGGGGGAGCAGTTCTTC
CDR3 protein: CASSKVGASGEQFF

J gene: TRBJ1-2
V gene: TRBV28
D gene: TRBD1
clone size: .
CDR3 DNA: TGTGCCAGCAGTTCCTCGGGACAGGGATCGGGCGGCTACACCTTC
CDR3 protein: CASSSSGQGSGGYTF

J gene: TRBJ1-6
V gene: TRBV7-9
D gene: .
clone size: .
CDR3 DNA: TGTGCCAGCAGCTTAGGCGGGACGAGGAATTCACCCCTCCACTTT
CDR3 protein: CASSLGGTRNSPLHF

J gene: TRBJ2-1
V gene: TRBV5-1
D gene: TRBD1
clone size: .
CDR3 DNA: TGCGCCAGCAGGGGGACAGGTCCTCGCAATGAGCAGTTCTTC
CDR3 protein: CASRGTGPRNEQFF

J gene: TRBJ2-1
V gene: TRBV7-8
D gene: .
clone size: .
CDR3 DNA: TGTGCCAGCAGCTCAAGACTGGCGTACAATGAGCAGTTCTTC
CDR3 protein: CASSSRLAYNEQFF

J gene: TRBJ2-3
V gene: TRBV9
D gene: TRBD2
clone size: few
CDR3 DNA: TGTGCCAGCAGCGTAGGGGCTAGCGGGAGGTACACAGATACGCAGTATTTT
CDR3 protein: CASSVGASGRYTDTQYF

J gene: TRBJ2-1
V gene: TRBV9
D gene: TRBD2
clone size: few
CDR3 DNA: TGTGCCAGCAGCGCCGTCGTAGCGGGAGCGGAGGACAATGAGCAGTTCTTC
CDR3 protein: CASSAVVAGAEDNEQFF

J gene: TRBJ1-1
V gene: TRBV18
D gene: .
clone size: once
CDR3 DNA: TGTGCCAGCTCAGGCAGGGGATTTTTGACTGAAGCTTTCTTT
CDR3 protein: CASSGRGFLTEAFF

J gene: TRBJ1-6
V gene: TRBV5-4
D gene: TRBD1
clone size: once
CDR3 DNA: TGTGCCAGCAGATGGGACAGCTGGGATTCACCCCTCCACTTT
CDR3 protein: CASRWDSWDSPLHF

J gene: TRBJ1-6
V gene: TRBV5-1
D gene: TRBD1
clone size: .
CDR3 DNA: TGCGCCAGCAGCTTGGAAGGACAGGGGGCTTCACCCCTCCACTTT
CDR3 protein: CASSLEGQGASPLHF

J gene: TRBJ2-5
V gene: TRBV24-1
D gene: .
clone size: .
CDR3 DNA: TGTGCCACCAGTGACTCCAGGGTTTTAGTACGGCAAGAGACCCAGTACTTC
CDR3 protein: CATSDSRVLVRQETQYF

J gene: TRBJ1-6
V gene: TRBV5-6
D gene: .
clone size: .
CDR3 DNA: TGTGCCAGCAGCTTGGGGCCAAGCTATAATTCACCCCTCCACTTT
CDR3 protein: CASSLGPSYNSPLHF

J gene: TRBJ1-4
V gene: TRBV27
D gene: .
clone size: .
CDR3 DNA: TGTGCCACCCGGACAGCCGCAACTAATGAAAAACTGTTTTTT
CDR3 protein: CATRTAATNEKLFF

J gene: TRBJ1-5
V gene: TRBV2
D gene: .
clone size: .
CDR3 DNA: TGTGCCAGCAGTTTGCAGGACTTGGCAAGTCAGCCCCAGCATTTT
CDR3 protein: CASSLQDLASQPQHF